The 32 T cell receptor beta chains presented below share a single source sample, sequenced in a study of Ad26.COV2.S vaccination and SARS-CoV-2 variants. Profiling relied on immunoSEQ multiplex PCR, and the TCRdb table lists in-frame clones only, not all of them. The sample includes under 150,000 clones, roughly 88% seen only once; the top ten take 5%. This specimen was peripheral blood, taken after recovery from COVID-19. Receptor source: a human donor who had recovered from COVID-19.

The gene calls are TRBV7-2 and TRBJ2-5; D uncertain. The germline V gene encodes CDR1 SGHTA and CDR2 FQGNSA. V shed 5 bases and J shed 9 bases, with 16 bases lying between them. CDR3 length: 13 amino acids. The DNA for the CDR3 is TGTGCCAGCAGCCCCGGGTCCCCCGGCGCCCAGTACTTC. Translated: CASSPGSPGAQYF.

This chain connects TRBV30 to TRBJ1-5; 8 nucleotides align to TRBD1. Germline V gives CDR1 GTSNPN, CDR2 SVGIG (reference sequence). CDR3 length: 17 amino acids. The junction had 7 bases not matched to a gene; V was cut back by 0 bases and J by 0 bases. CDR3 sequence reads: CAWSVFGTGYSNQPQHF. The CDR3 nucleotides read TGTGCCTGGAGTGTGTTCGGGACAGGCTATAGCAATCAGCCCCAGCATTTT.

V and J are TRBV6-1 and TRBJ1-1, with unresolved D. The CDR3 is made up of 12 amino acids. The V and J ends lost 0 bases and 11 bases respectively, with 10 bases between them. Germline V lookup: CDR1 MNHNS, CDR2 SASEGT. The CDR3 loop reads CASSEAVVKAFF. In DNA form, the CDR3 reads TGTGCCAGCAGTGAAGCGGTGGTCAAGGCTTTCTTT.

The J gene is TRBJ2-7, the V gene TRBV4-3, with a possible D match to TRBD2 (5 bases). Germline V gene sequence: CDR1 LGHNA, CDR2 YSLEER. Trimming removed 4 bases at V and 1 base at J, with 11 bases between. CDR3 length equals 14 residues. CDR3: CASSRLSGSYEQYF. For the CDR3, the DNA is TGCGCCAGCAGCCGTTTGTCGGGGTCCTACGAGCAGTACTTC.

CDR3 nucleotide sequence: TGTGCCAGCAGCCCAGAGGGAGGGCGCGGCTACACCTTC. Translated: CASSPEGGRGYTF. The chain employs TRBV6-2 or TRBV6-3 and TRBJ1-2; no definite D call. Looked up from germline, CDR1 is MNHEY and CDR2 is SVGEGT. The CDR3 extends over 13 amino acids. V shed 6 bases and J shed 8 bases, with 16 bases lying between them.

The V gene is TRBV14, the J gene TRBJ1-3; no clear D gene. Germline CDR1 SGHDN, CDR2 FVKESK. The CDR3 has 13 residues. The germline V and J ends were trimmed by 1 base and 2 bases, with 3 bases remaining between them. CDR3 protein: CASSQVAGNTIYF. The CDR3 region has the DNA TGTGCCAGCAGCCAAGTAGCTGGAAACACCATATATTTT.

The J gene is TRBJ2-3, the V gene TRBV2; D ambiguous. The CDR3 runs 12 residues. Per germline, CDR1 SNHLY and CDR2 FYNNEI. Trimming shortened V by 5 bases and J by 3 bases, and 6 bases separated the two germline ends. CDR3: CASSLNTDTQYF. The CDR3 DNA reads TGTGCCAGCAGTTTGAATACAGATACGCAGTATTTT.

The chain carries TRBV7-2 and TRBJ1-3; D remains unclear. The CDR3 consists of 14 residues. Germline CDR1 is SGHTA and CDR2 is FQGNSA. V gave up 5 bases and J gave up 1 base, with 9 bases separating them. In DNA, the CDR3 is TGTGCCAGCAGCCGCTTGGGGTCTGGAAACACCATATATTTT. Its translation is CASSRLGSGNTIYF.

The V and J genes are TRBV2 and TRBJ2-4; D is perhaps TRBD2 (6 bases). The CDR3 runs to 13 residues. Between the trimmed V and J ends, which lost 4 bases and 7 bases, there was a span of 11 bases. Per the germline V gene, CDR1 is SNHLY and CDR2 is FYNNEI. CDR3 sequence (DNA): TGTGCCAGCAGTGGGGGCAGCGGGAACATTCAGTACTTC. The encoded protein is CASSGGSGNIQYF.

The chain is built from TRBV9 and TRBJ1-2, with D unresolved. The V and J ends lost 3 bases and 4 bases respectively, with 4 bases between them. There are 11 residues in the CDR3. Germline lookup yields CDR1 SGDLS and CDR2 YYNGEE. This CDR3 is CASSDSYGYTF. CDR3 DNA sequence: TGTGCCAGCAGCGACAGCTATGGCTACACCTTC.

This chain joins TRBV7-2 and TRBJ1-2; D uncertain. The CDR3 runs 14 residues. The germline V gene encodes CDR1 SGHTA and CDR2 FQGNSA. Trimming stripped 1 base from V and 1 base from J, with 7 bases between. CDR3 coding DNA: TGTGCCAGCAGCTTAGTAGTCCTTAACTATGGCTACACCTTC. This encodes CASSLVVLNYGYTF.

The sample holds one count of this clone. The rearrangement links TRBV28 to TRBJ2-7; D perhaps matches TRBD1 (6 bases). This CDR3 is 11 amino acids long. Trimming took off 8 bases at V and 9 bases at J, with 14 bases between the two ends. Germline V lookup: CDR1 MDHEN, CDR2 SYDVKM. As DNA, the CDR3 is TGTGCCAGCCGAGACAGGTCGGGGCAGTACTTC. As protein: CASRDRSGQYF.

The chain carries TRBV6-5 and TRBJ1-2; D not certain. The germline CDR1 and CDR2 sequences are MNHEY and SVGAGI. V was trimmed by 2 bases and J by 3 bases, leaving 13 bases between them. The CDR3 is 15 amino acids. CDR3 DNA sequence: TGTGCCAGCAGTTACCAGATTCCTGCCGACTATGGCTACACCTTC. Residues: CASSYQIPADYGYTF.

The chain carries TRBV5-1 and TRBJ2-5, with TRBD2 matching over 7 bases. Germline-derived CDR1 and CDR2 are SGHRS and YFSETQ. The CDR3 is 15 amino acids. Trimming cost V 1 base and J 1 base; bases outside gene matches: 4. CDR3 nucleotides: TGCGCCAGCAGCTTGCGGGGGGACGGCCAAGAGACCCAGTACTTC. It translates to CASSLRGDGQETQYF.

The CDR3 nucleotides read TGTGCCAGCAGTAGGGGGGGGGCCTACGAGCAGTACTTC. It encodes CASSRGGAYEQYF. The V gene is TRBV6-6, the J gene TRBJ2-7, with D possibly TRBD2 on 7 matching bases. The V gene lost 5 bases and the J gene lost 2 bases, with 10 bases spanning the gap. The CDR3 runs to 13 residues. Looked up from germline, CDR1 is MNHNY and CDR2 is SVGAGI (reference sequence).

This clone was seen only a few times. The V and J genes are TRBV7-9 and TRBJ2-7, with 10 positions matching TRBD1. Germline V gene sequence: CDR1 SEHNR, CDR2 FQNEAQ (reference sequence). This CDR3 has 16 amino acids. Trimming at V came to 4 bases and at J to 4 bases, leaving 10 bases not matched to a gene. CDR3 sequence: CASSWDPGTGVYEQYF. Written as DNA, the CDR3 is TGTGCCAGCAGCTGGGACCCAGGGACAGGGGTTTACGAGCAGTACTTC.

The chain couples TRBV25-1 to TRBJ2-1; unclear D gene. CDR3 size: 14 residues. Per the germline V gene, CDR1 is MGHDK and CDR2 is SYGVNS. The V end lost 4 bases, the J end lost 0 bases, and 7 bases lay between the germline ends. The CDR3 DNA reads TGTGCCAGCAGTGGACCATTCTCCTACAATGAGCAGTTCTTC. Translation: CASSGPFSYNEQFF.

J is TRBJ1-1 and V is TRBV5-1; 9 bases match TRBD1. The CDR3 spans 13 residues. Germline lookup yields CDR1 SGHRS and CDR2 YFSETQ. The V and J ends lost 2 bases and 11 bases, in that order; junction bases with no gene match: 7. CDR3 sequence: CASSFNGDRAAFF. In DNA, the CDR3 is TGCGCCAGCAGCTTTAATGGGGACAGGGCGGCTTTCTTT.

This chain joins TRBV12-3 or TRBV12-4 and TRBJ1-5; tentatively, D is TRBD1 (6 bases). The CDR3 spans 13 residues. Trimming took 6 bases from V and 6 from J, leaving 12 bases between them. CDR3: CASREQGTQPQHF. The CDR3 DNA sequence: TGTGCCAGCAGAGAACAGGGTACTCAGCCCCAGCATTTT.

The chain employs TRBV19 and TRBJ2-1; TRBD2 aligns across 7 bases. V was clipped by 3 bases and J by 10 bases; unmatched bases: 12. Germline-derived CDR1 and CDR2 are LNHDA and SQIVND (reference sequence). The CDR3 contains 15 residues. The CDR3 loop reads CASSIWVTGGLEQFF. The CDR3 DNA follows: TGTGCCAGTAGTATTTGGGTAACGGGGGGTCTCGAGCAGTTCTTC.

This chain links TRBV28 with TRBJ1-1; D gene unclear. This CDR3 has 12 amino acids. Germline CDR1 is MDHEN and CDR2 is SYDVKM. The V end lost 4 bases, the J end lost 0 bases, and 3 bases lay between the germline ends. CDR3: CASSWMNTEAFF. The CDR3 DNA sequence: TGTGCCAGCAGTTGGATGAACACTGAAGCTTTCTTT. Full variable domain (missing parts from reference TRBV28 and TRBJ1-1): DVKVTQSSRYLVKRTGEKVFLECVQDMDHENMFWYRQDPGLGLRLIYFSYDVKMKEKGDIPEGYSVSREKKERFSLILESASTNQTSMYLCASSWMNTEAFFGQGTRLTVV.

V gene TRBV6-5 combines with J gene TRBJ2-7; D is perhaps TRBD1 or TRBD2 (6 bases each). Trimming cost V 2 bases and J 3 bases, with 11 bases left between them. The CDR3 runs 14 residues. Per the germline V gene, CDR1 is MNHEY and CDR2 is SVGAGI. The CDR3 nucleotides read TGTGCCAGCAGTTACGGGGGGCTCGGCTACGAGCAGTACTTC. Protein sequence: CASSYGGLGYEQYF.

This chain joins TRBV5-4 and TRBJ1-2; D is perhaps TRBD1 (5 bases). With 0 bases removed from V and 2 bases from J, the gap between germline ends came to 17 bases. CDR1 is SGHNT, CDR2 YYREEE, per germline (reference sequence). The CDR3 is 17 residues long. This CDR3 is CASSLGKGGDRNYGYTF. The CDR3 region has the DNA TGTGCCAGCAGCTTGGGAAAAGGAGGGGATAGGAACTATGGCTACACCTTC.

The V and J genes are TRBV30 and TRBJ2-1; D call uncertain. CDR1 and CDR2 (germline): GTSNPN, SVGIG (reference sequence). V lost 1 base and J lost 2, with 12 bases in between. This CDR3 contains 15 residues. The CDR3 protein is CAWSEVAVPYNEQFF. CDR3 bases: TGTGCCTGGAGTGAGGTGGCGGTCCCCTACAATGAGCAGTTCTTC.

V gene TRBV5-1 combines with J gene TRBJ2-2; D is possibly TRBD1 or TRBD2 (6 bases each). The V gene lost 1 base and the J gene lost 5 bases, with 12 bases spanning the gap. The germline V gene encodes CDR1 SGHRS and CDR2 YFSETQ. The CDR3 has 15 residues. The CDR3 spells CASSLHGGETGELFF. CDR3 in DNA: TGCGCCAGCAGCTTGCACGGGGGCGAGACCGGGGAGCTGTTTTTT.

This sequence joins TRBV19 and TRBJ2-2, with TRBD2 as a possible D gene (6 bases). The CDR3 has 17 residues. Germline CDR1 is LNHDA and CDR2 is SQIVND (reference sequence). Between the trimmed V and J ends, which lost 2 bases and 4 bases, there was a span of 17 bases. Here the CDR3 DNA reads TGTGCCAGTAGTATACGTCTGGGGCAGGGAGGCACCGGGGAGCTGTTTTTT. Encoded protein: CASSIRLGQGGTGELFF.

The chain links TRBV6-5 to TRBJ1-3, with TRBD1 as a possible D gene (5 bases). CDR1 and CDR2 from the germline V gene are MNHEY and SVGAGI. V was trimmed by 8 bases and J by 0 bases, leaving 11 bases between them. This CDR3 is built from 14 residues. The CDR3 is CASQSGHSGNTIYF. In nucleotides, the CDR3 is TGTGCCAGCCAATCGGGGCACTCTGGAAACACCATATATTTT.

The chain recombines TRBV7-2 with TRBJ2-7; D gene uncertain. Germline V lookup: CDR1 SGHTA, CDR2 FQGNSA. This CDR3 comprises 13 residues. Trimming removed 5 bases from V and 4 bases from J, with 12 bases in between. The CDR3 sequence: CASSRDQRYEQYF. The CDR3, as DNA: TGTGCCAGCAGCCGCGACCAACGGTACGAGCAGTACTTC.

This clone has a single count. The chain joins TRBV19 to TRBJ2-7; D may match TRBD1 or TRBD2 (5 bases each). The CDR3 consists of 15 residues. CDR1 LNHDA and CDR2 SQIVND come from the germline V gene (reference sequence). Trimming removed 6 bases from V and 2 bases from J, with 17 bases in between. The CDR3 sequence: CASRRIGGTTYEQYF. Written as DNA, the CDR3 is TGTGCCAGTAGGAGGATTGGGGGAACGACCTACGAGCAGTACTTC.

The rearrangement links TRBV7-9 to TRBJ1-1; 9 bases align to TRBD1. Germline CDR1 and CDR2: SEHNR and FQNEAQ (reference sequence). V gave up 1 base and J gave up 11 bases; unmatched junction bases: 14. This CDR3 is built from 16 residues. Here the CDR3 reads CASSLDLPGQGGKAFF. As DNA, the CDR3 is TGTGCCAGCAGCTTAGACTTACCGGGACAGGGAGGGAAGGCTTTCTTT.

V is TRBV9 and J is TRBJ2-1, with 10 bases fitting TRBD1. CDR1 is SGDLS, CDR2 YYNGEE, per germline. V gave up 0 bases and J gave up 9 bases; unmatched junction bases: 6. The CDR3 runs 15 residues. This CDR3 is CASSVGTGGTGEQFF. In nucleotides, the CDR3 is TGTGCCAGCAGCGTAGGGACAGGGGGGACCGGTGAGCAGTTCTTC.

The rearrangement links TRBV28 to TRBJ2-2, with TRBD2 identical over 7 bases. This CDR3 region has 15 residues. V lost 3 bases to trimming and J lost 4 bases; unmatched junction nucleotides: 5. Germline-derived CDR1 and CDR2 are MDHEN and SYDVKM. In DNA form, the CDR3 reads TGTGCCAGCAGTTTCTGGGAGGGTACCACCGGGGAGCTGTTTTTT. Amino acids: CASSFWEGTTGELFF.